Shown below are 31 T cell receptor beta chains from a single sample sequenced in a study of blood T cells in healthy people across ages. Then a second PCR, running roughly 7 to 11 cycles, was carried out with a sample-barcoded 5' primer and a J-beta primer mix. Using its own MiXCR run on the 5' RACE reads, TCRdb lists one record per CDR3 protein. The sample holds about 670,000 distinct CDR3 sequences, about 50% seen once. Sequences were obtained from blood. The receptors originated from a woman of 80 years or more in good health.

There are a few counts of this clonotype. J is TRBJ2-1 and V is TRBV20-1; 7 bases line up with TRBD2. The CDR3 covers 16 residues. V trimming: 1 base; J trimming: 2 bases; junction bases outside the gene matches: 8. The germline CDR1 and CDR2 sequences are DFQATT and SNEGSKA (reference sequence). The CDR3 region is CSARADKRGPYNEQFF. CDR3 DNA: TGCAGTGCTAGAGCTGATAAGCGGGGCCCCTACAATGAGCAGTTCTTC.

V is TRBV9 and J is TRBJ2-5; 7 positions match TRBD1. The J call may be faulty, since TRBJ2-7 better matches the DNA end. The CDR3 spans 14 residues. Germline values: CDR1 SGDLS, CDR2 YYNGEE. The CDR3 DNA follows: TGTGCCAGCAGCCCGGGACAGAGCCTCTACGAGCAGTACTTC. Translation: CASSPGQSLYEQYF.

This clonotype was counted a few times. The V and J genes are TRBV10-1 and TRBJ1-5; 7 bases line up with TRBD1. The germline gives CDR1 WNHNN, CDR2 SYGVQD (reference sequence). The CDR3 length is 15 residues. Trimming removed 6 bases from V and 5 bases from J; junction bases left unmatched: 10. CDR3 DNA sequence: TGCGCCAGCAGAGACAGGGCTGGTTCGTATCAGCCCCAGCATTTT. Residues: CASRDRAGSYQPQHF.

V usage is TRBV7-9 and J usage is TRBJ1-1; no clear D. The germline V gene encodes CDR1 SEHNR and CDR2 FQNEAQ (reference sequence). V was cut by 5 bases and J by 5 bases, with 12 bases left in between. The CDR3 length is 13 residues. This CDR3 reads CASSAPAGTEAFF. The CDR3 nucleotides are TGTGCCAGCAGCGCTCCGGCGGGGACTGAAGCTTTCTTT.

This clonotype was detected only once. This rearrangement joins TRBV12-3 or TRBV12-4 to TRBJ2-7; TRBD1 aligns across 9 bases. V lost 3 bases, J lost 12 bases, and 3 bases stayed unmatched. The CDR3 runs to 11 residues. The CDR3 reads CASSLGQGRYF. The DNA for the CDR3 is TGTGCCAGCAGTTTGGGACAGGGTAGGTACTTC.

This clonotype showed up just a few times. The chain employs TRBV5-1 and TRBJ1-6; D unresolved. CDR1 is SGHRS and CDR2 is YFSETQ in the germline V gene. V lost 0 bases, J lost 6 bases, and 7 bases lay in between. The CDR3 consists of 14 residues. CDR3: CASSLEGINSPLHF. The CDR3 bases are TGCGCCAGCAGCTTGGAAGGGATTAATTCACCCCTCCACTTT. The full variable domain, completed using reference TRBV5-1 and TRBJ1-6, is KAGVTQTPRYLIKTRGQQVTLSCSPISGHRSVSWYQQTPGQGLQFLFEYFSETQRNKGNFPGRFSGRQFSNSRSEMNVSTLELGDSALYLCASSLEGINSPLHFGNGTRLTVT.

This clonotype was found a few times. The chain employs TRBV24-1 and TRBJ2-3, with D perhaps matching TRBD2 (6 bases). Trimming shortened V by 3 bases and J by 3 bases, and 9 bases separated the two germline ends. The CDR3 spans 14 residues. Germline V lookup: CDR1 KGHDR, CDR2 SFDVKD. As DNA, the CDR3 is TGTGCCACCAGTGATGTAGGGACTACAGATACGCAGTATTTT. It codes for CATSDVGTTDTQYF.

The chain is built from TRBV11-2 and TRBJ2-4; D is perhaps TRBD1 (5 bases). The DNA matches TRBJ2-7 better at its end, which makes the J call doubtful. Germline values: CDR1 SGHAT, CDR2 FQNNGV. This CDR3 has 15 residues. The CDR3 coding sequence is TGTGCCAGCAGCCCATACACAGGCCTTAACTACGAGCAGTACTTC. Translated: CASSPYTGLNYEQYF.

The chain uses TRBV18 and TRBJ1-2; TRBD1 matches at 9 bases. Germline V CDR1 and CDR2: KGHSH, LQKENI. Trimming cost V 3 bases and J 9 bases; bases outside gene matches: 11. This CDR3 is 15 amino acids long. CDR3 protein: CASSPSAGQGYSYTF. The CDR3 region has the DNA TGTGCCAGCTCACCGTCCGCGGGACAGGGTTATAGCTACACCTTC. The complete variable domain, with remaining parts taken from reference TRBV18 and TRBJ1-2, reads NAGVMQNPRHLVRRRGQEARLRCSPMKGHSHVYWYRQLPEEGLKFMVYLQKENIIDESGMPKERFSAEFPKEGPSILRIQQVVRGDSAAYFCASSPSAGQGYSYTFGSGTRLTVV.

The chain uses TRBV25-1 and TRBJ2-7; no definite D call. V shed 3 bases and J shed 0 bases, with 6 bases lying between them. Germline V gives CDR1 MGHDK, CDR2 SYGVNS. The CDR3 spans 13 residues. This CDR3 reads CASSDQNSYEQYF. CDR3 coding DNA: TGTGCCAGCAGTGATCAGAACTCCTACGAGCAGTACTTC.

For this clonotype: One end of the junction fails to match germline, which may point to a read error. V and J are TRBV5-1 and TRBJ1-6, with no clear D. CDR3 length: 15 residues. Germline V gene lookup returns CDR1 SGHRS and CDR2 YFSETQ. CDR3 residues: CASSFGHGLGSPPHF. CDR3 nucleotides: TGCGCCAGCAGCTTTGGGCATGGCCTAGGGTCACCCCCCCACTTT.

The gene calls are TRBV7-2 and TRBJ2-7; the D gene is possibly TRBD1 (5 bases). The CDR3 loop spans 15 amino acids. Germline V lookup: CDR1 SGHTA, CDR2 FQGNSA. Trimming left V 5 bases short and J 2 bases short, with 16 bases between. The CDR3 sequence: CASSPSGVGAYEQYF. CDR3 nucleotides: TGTGCCAGCAGCCCCTCGGGCGTAGGGGCCTACGAGCAGTACTTC.

This clonotype appeared many times. The V call is TRBV5-1, the J call TRBJ2-3; D assignment may be TRBD1 or TRBD2 (5 bases each). V lost 4 bases and J lost 1, with 10 bases in between. The germline V gene has CDR1 SGHRS and CDR2 YFSETQ. The CDR3 spans 14 residues. The CDR3 bases are TGCGCCAGCAGCCGGGACGGTGGCACAGATACGCAGTATTTT. Its translation: CASSRDGGTDTQYF.

At least ten counts were recorded for this clonotype. The chain carries TRBV6-5 and TRBJ2-2, with D perhaps TRBD2 (5 bases). With 4 bases removed from V and 6 bases from J, the gap between germline ends came to 15 bases. Germline V lookup: CDR1 MNHEY, CDR2 SVGAGI. This CDR3 is built from 15 residues. The CDR3 nucleotides are TGTGCCAGCAGTTGGGTGGGAGTCGATTCCGGGGAGCTGTTTTTT. Translation gives CASSWVGVDSGELFF.

V is TRBV18 and J is TRBJ1-4; D is unresolved. The CDR3 consists of 17 residues. Germline CDR1 and CDR2: KGHSH and LQKENI. V was pared by 2 bases and J by 0 bases, with 13 bases between. In nucleotides, the CDR3 is TGTGCCAGCTCACCAGGTCGCCACCCGACAACTAATGAAAAACTGTTTTTT. Its protein is CASSPGRHPTTNEKLFF.

Worth noting for this clonotype: A much larger clone differs by one base, so this may be a read error. The DNA for the CDR3 is TGTGCCAGCAGCCGACCCGGGCGAGGGCGTGGCTACACCTTC. Residues: CASSRPGRGRGYTF. V usage is TRBV3-1 and J usage is TRBJ1-2, with D hard to call. Germline CDR1 is LGHDT and CDR2 is YNNKEL (reference sequence). Trimming shortened V by 4 bases and J by 7 bases, and 16 bases separated the two germline ends. There are 14 residues in the CDR3.

As for this clonotype: Given a much more abundant clone one base away, this may be a read error. This chain uses TRBV15 with TRBJ1-2; D remains ambiguous. The CDR3 loop spans 13 amino acids. Germline assignment: CDR1 LNHNV and CDR2 YYDKDF (reference sequence). V dropped 1 base and J dropped 0 bases, with 3 bases sitting between them. CDR3 sequence: CATSRVANYGYTF. Written as DNA, the CDR3 is TGTGCCACCAGCAGAGTGGCTAACTATGGCTACACCTTC.

CDR3 protein: CASSSSIEQYF. Here the CDR3 DNA reads TGTGCCAGCAGTAGTAGCATTGAGCAGTACTTC. The V gene is TRBV27, the J gene TRBJ2-5, with D unresolved. This CDR3 spans 11 amino acids. The V gene's germline CDR1 is MNHEY and CDR2 SMNVEV (reference sequence). The V and J ends lost 5 bases and 11 bases respectively, with 12 bases between them.

This clonotype occurred many times. The V gene is TRBV6-6, the J gene TRBJ2-3; 9 bases align to TRBD1. The CDR3 length is 18 residues. CDR1 MNHNY and CDR2 SVGAGI come from the germline V gene (reference sequence). The ends lost 8 bases at V and 2 bases at J; junction bases unmatched: 17. The CDR3 spells CASLSTKGGQGSTDTQYF. Written as DNA, the CDR3 is TGTGCCAGCTTGTCCACAAAAGGGGGACAGGGTTCCACAGATACGCAGTATTTT.

This clonotype appeared a few times. The chain uses TRBV3-1 and TRBJ1-6, with a tentative D call TRBD1 (6 bases). V lost 4 bases to trimming and J lost 9 bases, with 13 bases between them. The length of the CDR3 is 14 residues. Germline values: CDR1 LGHDT, CDR2 YNNKEL (reference sequence). The DNA for the CDR3 is TGTGCCAGCAGCCGATCCAGGGGTAGTTCACCCCTCCACTTT. This sequence encodes CASSRSRGSSPLHF.

A note on this clonotype: A read error may be the cause here, since a much bigger clone is one base away. The chain is built from TRBV10-1 and TRBJ2-7; D gene uncertain. The germline V gene encodes CDR1 WNHNN and CDR2 SYGVQD (reference sequence). Deletions cut 2 bases from V and 5 bases from J, with 16 bases between. This CDR3 comprises 15 residues. CDR3 nucleotide sequence: TGCGCCAGCAGTGAGATTTTAGGGATGGGCCACGAGCAGTACTTC. Translated: CASSEILGMGHEQYF.

This clonotype was picked up a small number of times. The chain links TRBV7-9 to TRBJ1-1; TRBD1 agrees at 9 bases. CDR3 size: 15 residues. V shed 4 bases, J shed 1 base, and the junction held 4 bases outside the gene matches. The germline CDR1 and CDR2 sequences are SEHNR and FQNEAQ (reference sequence). CDR3 in DNA: TGTGCCAGCAGCTCTCCGGGACAGGGGAACACTGAAGCTTTCTTT. Translated, it gives CASSSPGQGNTEAFF.

This clonotype showed up many times. DNA of the CDR3: TGTGCCAGCAGACGGTCGAACACCGGGGAGCTGTTTTTT. It yields the protein CASRRSNTGELFF. The genes are TRBV12-3 or TRBV12-4 and TRBJ2-2; D gene ambiguous. The CDR3 totals 13 residues. Trimming pared 6 bases from V and 0 bases from J, leaving 5 bases between.

For the CDR3, the DNA is TGTGCCATCAGTACCGGATTAGATGGCTACACCTTC. Residues: CAISTGLDGYTF. This chain links TRBV10-3 with TRBJ1-2; D is unresolved. This CDR3 contains 12 residues. V lost 5 bases to trimming and J lost 6 bases, with 10 bases between them. Looked up from germline, CDR1 is ENHRY and CDR2 is SYGVKD.

The rearrangement joins TRBV2 to TRBJ2-7, with a possible D match to TRBD1 (6 bases). There are 12 residues in the CDR3. Trimming took 6 bases from V and 8 from J, leaving 14 bases between them. Germline values: CDR1 SNHLY, CDR2 FYNNEI. Here the CDR3 DNA reads TGTGCCAGCAGCGGGACATACTTAAAGCAGTACTTC. This codes for CASSGTYLKQYF. The whole variable domain, filled in from reference TRBV2 and TRBJ2-7, reads EPEVTQTPSHQVTQMGQEVILRCVPISNHLYFYWYRQILGQKVEFLVSFYNNEISEKSEIFDDQFSVERPDGSNFTLKIRSTKLEDSAMYFCASSGTYLKQYFGPGTRLTVT.

This rearrangement joins TRBV12-3 or TRBV12-4 to TRBJ2-7, with 7 positions matching TRBD2. The CDR3 is 17 amino acids. The V and J ends lost 6 bases and 1 base, in that order; junction bases with no gene match: 15. The CDR3 spells CASSTHLWGGRSYEQYF. CDR3 DNA: TGTGCCAGCAGCACCCACTTGTGGGGGGGTAGATCCTACGAGCAGTACTTC.

The chain employs TRBV25-1 and TRBJ1-1; 7 bases are a match to TRBD1. Unmatched junction bases numbered 6, after V lost 3 bases and J lost 2 bases. Germline V CDR1 and CDR2: MGHDK, SYGVNS. The CDR3 consists of 15 residues. CDR3 bases: TGTGCCAGCAGTGAGGGACAGATTAAAAACACTGAAGCTTTCTTT. This gives the protein CASSEGQIKNTEAFF.

Concerning this clonotype itself: This may stem from a read error, because a much larger clone lies one nucleotide away. V usage is TRBV7-6 and J usage is TRBJ2-1; 11 nucleotides agree with TRBD2. Looked up from germline, CDR1 is SGHVS and CDR2 is FNYEAQ. The CDR3 runs to 17 residues. V shed 2 bases, J shed 4 bases, and the junction held 7 bases outside the gene matches. The CDR3 region has the DNA TGTGCCAGCAGCTTAATAATAGCTAGCGGGGGGTACAATGAGCAGTTCTTC. It encodes CASSLIIASGGYNEQFF.

Comment on this clonotype: The junction shows a germline mismatch at one end, possibly a read error. J is TRBJ2-5 and V is TRBV7-2; no clear D gene. CDR1 is SGHTA and CDR2 is FQGNSA in the germline V gene. The CDR3 is made up of 15 amino acids. The CDR3 protein is CAGSLRGQAQETQYF. The CDR3 DNA is TGTGCCGGCAGCTTACGTGGGCAGGCCCAAGAGACCCAGTACTTC.

J is TRBJ2-7 and V is TRBV29-1, with D tentatively TRBD1 (6 bases). The J call is doubtful: the DNA matches TRBJ2-5 better. CDR1 SQVTM and CDR2 ANQGSEA come from the germline V gene. This CDR3 comprises 11 residues. The CDR3 protein is CSAQRGETQYF. CDR3 bases: TGCAGCGCTCAAAGGGGGGAGACCCAGTACTTC.

On this clonotype itself: A much larger clone lies one base from this, so it may be a read error. The V and J genes are TRBV30 and TRBJ2-1; 10 bases line up with TRBD2. The DNA matches TRBJ2-7 better at its end, which makes the J call doubtful. CDR1 and CDR2 from the germline V gene are GTSNPN and SVGIG (reference sequence). This CDR3 comprises 16 residues. CDR3 amino acids: CASIKPGTSAYNEQYF. The CDR3 region has the DNA TGTGCCTCCATCAAACCCGGGACTAGCGCATACAATGAGCAGTACTTC.